The present entry profiles one TCR beta chain with its context. The data belong to a study of blood T cell repertoires in COVID-19. Study at large: Whether acute or convalescent, the COVID-19 samples came from the United States, Italy and Spain. PBMCs, B-cell-depleted T cells, or T cells provided the cDNA or gDNA that made up the material.

After removal of 5 bases from V and 3 bases from J, the junction contained 6 bases not matched to a gene. Germline-derived CDR1 and CDR2 are SGHTA and FQGTGA. The CDR3 has 15 amino acids. The repertoire was sequenced with immunoSEQ multiplex PCR; TCRdb's copy has only in-frame clones and lacks some. This table holds about 230,000 clones, over 70% found once. This clonotype was obtained from a man aged 35-49 years with active or convalescent COVID-19. The chain recombines TRBV7-3 with TRBJ2-3, with 9 bases matching TRBD2. Sequenced sample: peripheral blood. The CDR3 region has the DNA TGTGCCAGCAGCCCAACGGCGGGAGGGACAGATACGCAGTATTTT. Translated, it gives CASSPTAGGTDTQYF.